The source of this T cell receptor beta chain is a study of control samples from healthy donors and cancer patients. Clones were sequenced by immunoSEQ multiplex PCR, and TCRdb holds only the in-frame ones, with some missing. The sample holds about 78,000 clones; around nine tenths are singletons and the top ten take 7.5% to 9%. Per the germline V gene, CDR1 is SGHNT and CDR2 is YYREEE (reference sequence). This CDR3 has 16 residues. Trimming cost V 2 bases and J 4 bases, with 16 bases left between them. The origin of this receptor is a woman aged 60-75 years in good health. This sequence joins TRBV5-4 and TRBJ2-1; a weak D match, TRBD2 (6 bases). Sequencing used blood. The CDR3 DNA reads TGTGCCAGCAGCTTTTCCGGGACTCCTCGATACAATGAGCAGTTCTTC. This codes for CASSFSGTPRYNEQFF.